The clone carrying this T cell receptor (beta chain) appeared once. The antigen is unknown. This sample was taken from a study of shared clonotypes between healthy human individuals. As for the study in general: Three plates were used per donor for CD4 naive, three for CD4 memory, two for CD8 naive and one for CD8 memory. The study's findings and limits: Large depth notwithstanding, sorted-subset sequencing proved incomplete by rarefaction. A generally larger estimated richness was seen in naive subsets than in memory subsets.

There are 14 residues in the CDR3. V lost 6 bases to trimming and J lost 2 bases, with 13 bases between them. Germline V gene lookup returns CDR1 SGHAT and CDR2 FQNNGV. Those who donated, Caucasian adults without exception, all lived in Nashville, Tennessee. Clones were read by immunoSEQ multiplex PCR, and TCRdb kept only the in-frame ones, dropping some. The sample carries just over 2,000,000 clones, about 95% recorded once. This chain joins TRBV11-2 and TRBJ1-2; tentative D call: TRBD1 (5 bases). The receptor's source is a man younger than 30 in good health. The sample taken for sequencing was naive CD4+ T cells sorted from blood. Subset described: CD45RA+ positively selected. CDR3 in DNA: TGTGCCAGCAGGAGGACACAGAGCAACTATGGCTACACCTTC. Translating gives CASRRTQSNYGYTF. The variable domain in full, completed from reference TRBV11-2 and TRBJ1-2, reads EAGVAQSPRYKIIEKRQSVAFWCNPISGHATLYWYQQILGQGPKLLIQFQNNGVVDDSQLPKDRFSAERLKGVDSTLKIQPAKLEDSAVYLCASRRTQSNYGYTFGSGTRLTVV.